This note documents a single TCR beta chain sequence. Its specific antigen is unknown. No much larger clonotype is one base removed from it; base qualities were not supplied. The data were obtained in a study of cytomegalovirus exposure and HLA in healthy donors (dated by TCRdb to about 2017). Concerning the study at large: According to an earlier analysis of several hundred of the donors, roughly 180 million T cells yielded roughly 100 million unique TCR beta sequences and approximately 300 Gb of sequence data. The aim of the study was to test whether cataloging public T cell receptors could identify signatures of past pathogen exposure. Because of strong linkage in the cohort, roughly five DR-DQ haplotypes were treated as single units for association and clustering. To predict cytomegalovirus infection status, the study brought together high-throughput TCR immunosequencing, statistical association of individual TCRs with disease status, and machine learning. A separate validation cohort of 100 to 150 different subjects was used in addition to the roughly 670-subject first cohort. The study profiled the T cell repertoires of about 720 subjects by immunosequencing and related them to cytomegalovirus serostatus. An earlier analysis of 587 of the donors applied high-throughput TCR beta sequencing to assess whether each TCR beta V gene segment acted as functional or pseudogenic. Typing coverage varied by locus: roughly 629-630 donors for A, B, C, DRB1 and DQB1; approximately 560 for DQA1; more than 600 for DPA1; more than 450 for DPB1. About 280 gigabases of sequencing data and around 80 million unique TCR sequences made up an early release that covered 640 HLA-typed donors. Both class I and class II loci were covered by HLA typing, at four-digit resolution. All discovery cohort repertoires had been generated on a single sequencing platform. Rather than using new phenotypic data, the later analysis identified candidate immune exposures from TCR beta sequences and from how often those sequences occurred across donors. Among 398 genotyped donors of the cohort, an average of approximately 250,000 unique TCR beta nucleotide sequences were sequenced per donor, around 18% of them non-productive. Donor age, sex, ethnicity and CMV serostatus were collected together with the repertoire data. In a later analysis, previously published TCR beta repertoires from about 670 donors were re-analyzed and high-resolution HLA genotyping was added so that TCR occurrence patterns could be studied. A later genetic analysis took genome-wide SNP genotypes for about three fifths of the roughly 700 donors and used that subset as a discovery cohort. Of the roughly 400 genotyped donors, about 80% fell in the genetic ancestry cluster associated with self-reported Caucasian donors.

V is shortened by 5 bases, J by 5 bases, and the region joining them spans 6 bases. According to the germline V gene (reference sequence), CDR1 reads MNHEY and CDR2 reads SMNVEV. The CDR3 runs 11 residues from the cysteine to the phenylalanine. Only the CDR3 part of the read is kept: 33 bases, read in frame from the first base. To prepare the library, the immunoSEQ multiplex PCR assay was applied. The multiplex PCR relied on a mix of 60 forward primers for TCR Vbeta segments and 13 reverse primers for TCR Jbeta segments. A multiplex PCR assay on genomic DNA amplified the CDR3 region of rearranged TCR beta genes. On the Illumina HiSeq System, the amplified TCR beta libraries were sequenced as 87-base-pair reads. On the authors' methods: A later analysis tallied roughly 78 million unique TCR beta chains across the 666 repertoires, and around 10 million of those chains were shared by two or more donors. Raw reads were error-corrected and collapsed into unique sequences with a nearest-neighbor algorithm that merged closely related sequences to remove PCR and sequencing errors. Alignment of CDR3 sequences to IMGT reference sequences was used to assign V, D and J gene segments. Each retained sequence needed at least a six-nucleotide match to both a V gene segment and a J gene segment. A rearrangement counted as productive if the CDR3 had no stop codons and remained in frame with V and J, and every other rearrangement counted as non-productive. CDR3 was defined by IMGT convention, running from the second conserved V-encoded cysteine to the conserved J-encoded phenylalanine. The earlier analysis of a few hundred of the donors excluded any sequence lacking an unambiguous match to a single V gene segment. In an earlier analysis of roughly 500 of the donors, V segments were called functional above 56.7% productive rearrangements and were called segregating when the between-donor standard deviation exceeded 5%. A statistical classification framework was built for diagnosing cytomegalovirus status from the catalog of TCR beta chain sequences. In a later analysis, TCR nucleotide sequences were compared against IMGT/GENE-DB human TR gene sequences so that V and J genes could be assigned. The TCRdist pipeline was used in a later analysis to assign CDR3 sequences and most-parsimonious VDJ recombination scenarios. A later analysis defined each TCR beta chain by its CDR3 amino acid sequence plus V-gene family, and excluded reads lacking a unique V-gene family. In a later analysis, 450 to 600 highly shared, low-generation-probability nucleotide sequences were removed to address suspected cross-contamination and a sequencing artifact. A later analysis calculated a clonal expansion index for each public chain from normalized within-repertoire ranks of inferred template counts. Generation probabilities in a later analysis came from a VDJ recombination model fitted to out-of-frame rearrangements, and those results were checked against IGoR. In a later analysis, hypergeometric tests were used to score TCR-TCR, TCR-HLA and TCR-CMV co-occurrence, with a repertoire-size bias correction applied to TCR pairs. False discovery rates were estimated in a later analysis by permuting HLA or CMV assignments 20 times. In a later analysis, co-occurring TCRs were grouped with DBSCAN, and TCRdist sequence similarity was added when clustering was performed within HLA-allele-positive subsets. Co-occurrence clustering excluded repertoires with fewer than 30,000 or more than 120,000 public chains, plus five with anomalous nucleotide sharing. TCRdb mirrors the immuneACCESS table, restricted to in-frame sequences. Some clones are absent from its copies; in checked studies, under half trace to an unresolved V gene, and the reason for the others is unknown. The DNA was the basis for D and trimming; V, J and clone size are from that table. The sample records under 150,000 clones, around 77% of which are singletons. The ten largest clones add up to around 1.9% of the sample.

In total, approximately 610 healthy bone marrow donors made up the cohort. Cohort members were all nominally healthy when sampled, although unrecorded immune exposures were likely present. The donor tested CMV seronegative and was one of the 352 seronegative cohort members. A peripheral blood sample was provided by each donor, and peripheral blood mononuclear cells were used for TCR beta sequencing. The Qiagen DNeasy Blood Extraction Kit was used to extract genomic DNA from the blood cell samples. What the work shows at the level of the full study, not this receptor alone: The study listed approximately 150 TCR beta chains as associated with cytomegalovirus. Because counts were too low, some 17 rarely observed V segments, including chromosome 9 orphons, were excluded from the earlier analysis of a few hundred of the donors. Most CMV-associated TCR beta chains appeared to be HLA-restricted in a later analysis, and the HLA associations seemed to be driven largely by CMV exposure. Specific HLA alleles were associated with 15,000 to 20,000 TCR beta sequences at a false discovery rate of 0.05 in a later analysis. In a later genetic analysis, fewer N-insertions in productive TCRs were reported among donors in an Asian-associated ancestry cluster than the approximately 630-donor mean. Sequencing depth was assumed to be roughly uniform across donors in the presence/absence analyses, though that assumption may not hold. A later genetic analysis associated a missense DCLRE1C variant with V-gene and J-gene trimming of TCR beta chains, and an independent cohort replicated the association. The authors suggested that the approach could potentially be extended to other disease states and immunological phenotypes. Assigning TCR associations to individual alleles was difficult when HLA alleles, especially DR and DQ, strongly co-occurred. A later analysis found that HLA-associated TCR beta chains were more clonally expanded and had lower generation probabilities than equally common non-associated chains. Linkage disequilibrium might explain the correlated functional status among segregating V segments, but an unknown experimental factor could not be ruled out. While some public TCRs were present in many individuals, most TCR sequences turned up only very rarely across donors. The classifier was reported to diagnose cytomegalovirus status with high specificity and sensitivity in both the original and validation cohorts. An earlier analysis of 587 of the donors showed that most TCR beta V segments appeared in productive rearrangements either about 87% or about 30% of the time, which broadly matched IMGT annotations. Because the 87-base-pair reads could not distinguish some IMGT-functional V segments, including TRBV6-2 and TRBV6-3, those segments were excluded. The cohort was sequenced for TCR beta chains only, and without alpha or paired-chain data the features that could be detected were limited. Three of the identified cytomegalovirus-associated TCR beta chains were confirmed in vitro to be specific for cytomegalovirus antigens. A cluster of highly shared sequence variants was judged likely to represent a technical artifact of the sequencing pipeline. Immune exposure information for the cohort was limited to CMV serostatus. According to a later analysis, TCR association rates differed among HLA loci, with DRB1 alleles showing the most associated TCRs and HLA-C alleles showing the fewest. In a later analysis, several top co-occurrence clusters were reported to appear linked to parvovirus B19, influenza, CMV and Epstein-Barr virus. Because HLA typing was missing for some donors at each locus, association tests included only the typed subset. A further reported finding was that TCR beta sequences accurately predicted the HLA-A and HLA-B alleles for most subjects in the first cohort.

The source is a woman between 50 and 59 years old in good health and CMV-seronegative. Sequencing input: PBMCs. The chain uses TRBV27 and TRBJ1-2; TRBD1 could be the D gene, as 6 bases match. This receptor has the CDR3 CASSQGYGYTF. The DNA sequence is TGTGCCAGCAGTCAGGGGTATGGCTACACCTTC.